The clone carrying this T cell receptor beta chain appeared many times. CDR3 size: 14 residues. Germline V CDR1 and CDR2: SQVTM, ANQGSEA. The trim removed 3 bases at V and 3 bases at J, leaving 4 bases unmatched. Using its own MiXCR run on the RT-PCR reads, TCRdb lists one record per CDR3 protein. The sample includes hundreds of thousands of distinct CDR3 sequences, over 12% of them seen just once. Sequencing input: memory CD4+ T cells from blood. This receptor was obtained from a female donor in good health, serving as a healthy control. The chain couples TRBV29-1 to TRBJ2-7; 11 bases align to TRBD1. CDR3 sequence: CSVDTGTGGYEQYF. The CDR3 DNA is TGCAGCGTTGACACCGGGACAGGGGGCTACGAGCAGTACTTC.